This T cell receptor beta chain derives from a study of beta chain features in type 1 diabetes. This CDR3 region has 17 residues. J was trimmed by 1 base and V by 7 bases; bases with no gene match: 6. Per germline, CDR1 SGHTA and CDR2 FQGNSA. Every bit of the isolated RNA underwent reverse transcription, so sequencing read expressed TCRB transcripts. Clones were read by immunoSEQ multiplex PCR, and TCRdb kept only the in-frame ones, dropping some. The table shows under 200,000 clones, with 7% to 10% occurring only once. This clone came up a few times. The V call is TRBV7-2, the J call TRBJ2-2, with TRBD2 identical over 13 bases. This TCR came from a woman in her late teens or twenties in good health. The sequencing input was central memory CD4+ T cells from blood. The CDR3 loop reads CASITGTSGVNTGELFF. The CDR3 region has the DNA TGTGCCAGCATTACCGGGACTAGCGGGGTGAACACCGGGGAGCTGTTTTTT.